This TCR beta chain emerged from a study of shared clonotypes between healthy human individuals. TCRdb's table, derived via immunoSEQ multiplex PCR, lists solely in-frame clones and lacks some. The profile shows 2 million to 2.5 million clones, 85% to 95% of them singletons. This TCR derives from a man younger than 35 in good health. Some clones in this sample may be carry-over from other donors' samples. The specimen sequenced was naive CD4+ T cells from PBMCs. Subset defined: CD45RA+ positively selected.

CDR3 bases: TGTGCCAGCAGCGCTAGAGGCGGGGGACTAGCGGGAAACACCGGGGAGCTGTTTTTT. This translates into CASSARGGGLAGNTGELFF. J is TRBJ2-2 and V is TRBV7-2, with 13 bases identical to TRBD2. The V gene end was trimmed by 5 bases and the J gene end by 2 bases; junction bases not matched to a gene: 11. CDR1 is SGHTA, CDR2 FQGNSA, per germline. The CDR3 loop spans 19 amino acids.